This T cell receptor (beta chain) is from a study of cytomegalovirus exposure and HLA in healthy donors. Many counts were recorded for this clone. Its specificity is not known. This PCR relied on a set of 60 Vbeta primers and 13 Jbeta primers. TCRdb's table, derived via immunoSEQ multiplex PCR, lists solely in-frame clones and lacks some. Seen here are 76,000 or so clones, roughly two thirds observed once, and the top ten hold about 16%. Germline lookup yields CDR1 LGHNA and CDR2 YSLEER. With V trimmed by 5 bases and J by 4 bases, 4 bases remained unmatched. The CDR3 has 15 amino acids. General study results and limits: A later analysis linked 15,000 to 20,000 TCR beta sequences to HLA alleles at 0.05 false discovery rate. The authors later linked a missense DCLRE1C variant to TCR beta V- and J-gene trimming.

The clonotype was recovered from a middle-aged woman in good health and CMV-seropositive. This sequence joins TRBV4-3 and TRBJ1-6; 8 positions agree with TRBD1. Sequencing was performed on PBMCs. The CDR3: CASSATGGYNSPLHF. The CDR3 DNA is TGCGCCAGCAGCGCCACAGGGGGTTATAATTCACCCCTCCACTTT.